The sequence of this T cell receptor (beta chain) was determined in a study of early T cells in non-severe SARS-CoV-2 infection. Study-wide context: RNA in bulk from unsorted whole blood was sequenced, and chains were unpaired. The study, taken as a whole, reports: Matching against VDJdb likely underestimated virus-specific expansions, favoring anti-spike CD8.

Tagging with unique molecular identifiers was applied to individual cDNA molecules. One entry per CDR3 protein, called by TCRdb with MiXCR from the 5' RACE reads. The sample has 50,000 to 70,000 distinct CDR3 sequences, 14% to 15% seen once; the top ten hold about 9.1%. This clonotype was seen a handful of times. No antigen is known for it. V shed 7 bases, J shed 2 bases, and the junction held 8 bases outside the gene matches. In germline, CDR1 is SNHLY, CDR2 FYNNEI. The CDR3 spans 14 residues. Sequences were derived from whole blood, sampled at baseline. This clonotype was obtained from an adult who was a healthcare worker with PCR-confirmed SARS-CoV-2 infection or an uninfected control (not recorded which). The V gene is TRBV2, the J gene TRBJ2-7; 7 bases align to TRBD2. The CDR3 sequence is CASKGGGLPYEQYF. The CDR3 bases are TGTGCCAGCAAGGGCGGGGGACTTCCCTACGAGCAGTACTTC. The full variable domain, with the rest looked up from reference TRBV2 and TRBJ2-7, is EPEVTQTPSHQVTQMGQEVILRCVPISNHLYFYWYRQILGQKVEFLVSFYNNEISEKSEIFDDQFSVERPDGSNFTLKIRSTKLEDSAMYFCASKGGGLPYEQYFGPGTRLTVT.